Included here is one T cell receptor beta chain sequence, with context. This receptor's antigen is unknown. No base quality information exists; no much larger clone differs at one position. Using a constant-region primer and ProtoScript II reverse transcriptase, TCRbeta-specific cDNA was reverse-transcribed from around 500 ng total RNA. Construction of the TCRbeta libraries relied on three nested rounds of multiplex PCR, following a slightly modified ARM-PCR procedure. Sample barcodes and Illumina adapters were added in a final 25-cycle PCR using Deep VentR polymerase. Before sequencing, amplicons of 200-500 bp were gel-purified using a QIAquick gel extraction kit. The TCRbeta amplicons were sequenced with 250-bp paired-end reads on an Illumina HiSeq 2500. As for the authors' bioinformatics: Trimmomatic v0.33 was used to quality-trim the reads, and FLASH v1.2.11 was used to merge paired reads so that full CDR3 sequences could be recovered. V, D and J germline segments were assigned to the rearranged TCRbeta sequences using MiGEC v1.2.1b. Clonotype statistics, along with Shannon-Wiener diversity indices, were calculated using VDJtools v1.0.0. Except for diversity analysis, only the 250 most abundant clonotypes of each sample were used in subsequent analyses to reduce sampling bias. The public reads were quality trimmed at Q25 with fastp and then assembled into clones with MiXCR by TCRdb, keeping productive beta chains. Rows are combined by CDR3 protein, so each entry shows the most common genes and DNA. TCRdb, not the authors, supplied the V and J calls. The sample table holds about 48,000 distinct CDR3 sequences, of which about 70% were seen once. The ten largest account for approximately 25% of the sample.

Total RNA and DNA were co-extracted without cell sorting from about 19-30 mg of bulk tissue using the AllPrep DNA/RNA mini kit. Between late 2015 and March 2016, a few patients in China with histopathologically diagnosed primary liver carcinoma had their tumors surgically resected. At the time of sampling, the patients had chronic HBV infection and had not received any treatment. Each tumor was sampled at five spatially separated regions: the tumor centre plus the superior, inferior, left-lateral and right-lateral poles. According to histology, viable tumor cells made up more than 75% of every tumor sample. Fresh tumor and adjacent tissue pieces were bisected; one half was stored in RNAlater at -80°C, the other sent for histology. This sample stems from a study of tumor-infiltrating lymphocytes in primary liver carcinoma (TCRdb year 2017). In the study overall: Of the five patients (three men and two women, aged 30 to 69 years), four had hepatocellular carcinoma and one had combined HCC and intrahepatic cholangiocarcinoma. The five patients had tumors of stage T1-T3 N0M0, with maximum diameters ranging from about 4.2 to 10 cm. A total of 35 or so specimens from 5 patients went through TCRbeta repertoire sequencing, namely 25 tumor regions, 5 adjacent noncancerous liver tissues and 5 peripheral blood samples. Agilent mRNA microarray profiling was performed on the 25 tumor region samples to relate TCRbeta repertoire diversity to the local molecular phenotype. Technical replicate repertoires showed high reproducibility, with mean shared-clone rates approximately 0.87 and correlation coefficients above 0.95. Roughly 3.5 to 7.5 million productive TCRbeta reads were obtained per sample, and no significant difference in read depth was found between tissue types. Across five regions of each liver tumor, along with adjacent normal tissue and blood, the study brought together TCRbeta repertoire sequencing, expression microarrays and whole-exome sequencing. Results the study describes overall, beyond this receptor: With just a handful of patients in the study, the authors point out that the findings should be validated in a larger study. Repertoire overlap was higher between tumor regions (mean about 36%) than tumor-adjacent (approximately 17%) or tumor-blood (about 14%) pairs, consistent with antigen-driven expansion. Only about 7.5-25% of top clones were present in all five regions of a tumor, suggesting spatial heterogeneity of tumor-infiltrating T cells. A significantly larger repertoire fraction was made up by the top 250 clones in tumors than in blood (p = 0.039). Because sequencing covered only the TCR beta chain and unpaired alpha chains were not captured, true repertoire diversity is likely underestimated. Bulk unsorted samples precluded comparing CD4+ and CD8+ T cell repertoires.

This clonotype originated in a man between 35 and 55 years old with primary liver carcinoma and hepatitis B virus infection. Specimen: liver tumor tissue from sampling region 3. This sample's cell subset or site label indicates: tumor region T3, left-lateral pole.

The bases are TGTGCCAGCAGCTTGGAATCTACCTTAATGACCGGGGAGCTGTTTTTT. Translated, this is CASSLESTLMTGELFF. In this chain, TRBV5-5 is recombined with TRBJ2-2; the D gene assignment is ambiguous. Counted from cysteine to phenylalanine, this CDR3 has 16 amino acids. Only the CDR3 part of the read is kept: 48 bases, read in frame from the first base. For CDR1 and CDR2, the germline V gene (reference sequence) lists SGHKS and YYEKEE. V is pared back by 0 bases and J by 5 bases, with 14 bases lying between the germline termini.